The following is a T cell receptor (beta chain) sequence with its context. This sample was taken from a study of blood T cell repertoires in COVID-19. Study information: Samples taken during acute and convalescent COVID-19 were collected in the United States, Italy and Spain. The analysed material was cDNA or gDNA that came from T cells, B-cell-depleted T cells, or PBMCs.

In the study's own analysis: Using reference gene primer amplification, nucleated cell counts were estimated. Sequencing was performed with immunoSEQ multiplex PCR; in TCRdb, only in-frame clones are kept and a portion is missing. D and trimming were read from the DNA, whereas the V and J calls and clone size are those reported in that table. The sample consists of some 510,000 clones, around 89% of them appearing once. All enrollees were roughly 18 to 100 years old and from about two dozen US areas. This CDR3 spans 15 amino acids. The V end lost 5 bases, the J end lost 2 bases, and 16 bases lay between the germline ends. From germline, CDR1 is MNHEY and CDR2 SVGEGT.

The source is a woman aged 40 to 49 who had recovered from COVID-19. The V call is TRBV6-2 or TRBV6-3, the J call TRBJ2-7; maybe TRBD1 (6 bases). The material sequenced was PBMCs or T cells enriched from blood (not recorded which). CDR3 sequence reads: CASSRNPTGTYEQYF. Written as DNA, the CDR3 is TGTGCCAGCAGTCGTAACCCGACAGGAACCTACGAGCAGTACTTC.